The rows below give T cell receptor beta chains drawn from one sample of a study of cytomegalovirus exposure and HLA in healthy donors. Libraries were prepared by immunoSEQ multiplex PCR; TCRdb keeps only in-frame clonotypes and omits some of them. The table lists some 170,000 clones, approximately 79% of them singletons, with about 2% in the top ten. Sequencing used PBMCs. These TCRs come from a man in his forties in good health and CMV-seronegative. The conserved cysteine and the conserved F or W are not part of the CDR3 here.

v_gene | CDR3aa
TRBV11-2 | ASSLGEGPYTDTQY
TRBV19 | ASSPGQGWEQY
TRBV5-1 | ASSPGLAGSDTQY
TRBV5-1 | ASKLLAGAGELF
TRBV5-6 | ASSDSRSSYEQY
TRBV28 | ASSSRAQGN
TRBV7-8 | ASSLSPGLAGVYQETQY
TRBV19 | ASSIREQGQETQY
TRBV18 | ASSPGLAGNLNEQF
TRBV15 | ATSPRSGSYEQY
TRBV10-2 | ASSETGGTGANVLT
TRBV5-4 | ASSLGLAGTSTDTQY
TRBV5-1 | ASSWIGGNEQF
TRBV7-2 | ASSATGVEQY
TRBV5-1 | ASSPAGGNNEQF
TRBV5-4 | ASSQTSREETQY
TRBV4-2 | ASSQAGGQETQY
TRBV28 | ASSWTASRGYT
TRBV7-2 | ASSLGQQQTQY
TRBV13 | ASSLAILAGVGSGTDTQY
TRBV19 | ASRRGQESGYT
TRBV5-1 | ASRPGQGKTGVETQY
TRBV7-6 | ASSPLGTGLQDTGELF
TRBV5-1 | ASTRPGSGELF
TRBV25-1 | ASSEAGQLFTQETQY
TRBV28 | ASSSSPGQRSYT
TRBV5-5 | ASSLEQLRWEQY
TRBV5-1 | ASSLGDRGVHGYT
TRBV6-6 | ASSYTGTGMQPQH
TRBV5-6 | ASSLGRTGKYYGYT
TRBV5-1 | ASSLEGTATGELF
TRBV27 | ASSLLGQGDTQY
TRBV7-2 | ASSQWGLAVATDTQY
TRBV6-1 | ASRPGSGYEQY
TRBV10-3 | AVRDIRGDYEQY
TRBV7-6 | ASSLVAGVGTDTQY
TRBV18 | ASSVGQGQYEQY
TRBV7-9 | SSSLVDGAYGYT
TRBV30 | AWSGGPANEKLF
TRBV7-9 | ASSLDRTGGNEQF
TRBV10-3 | AISDSGTGSTEQY
TRBV6-5 | ASSPLAGEGNEQF